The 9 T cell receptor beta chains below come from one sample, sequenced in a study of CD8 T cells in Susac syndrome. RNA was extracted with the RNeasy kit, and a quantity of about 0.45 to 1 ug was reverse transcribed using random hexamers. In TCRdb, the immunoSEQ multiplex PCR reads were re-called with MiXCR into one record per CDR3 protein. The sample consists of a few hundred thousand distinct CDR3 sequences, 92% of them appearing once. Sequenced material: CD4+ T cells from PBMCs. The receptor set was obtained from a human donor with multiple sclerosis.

CDR3 coding DNA: TGTGCCAGCAGCTTACCCAGGGGAGGGTGGGAGACCCAGTACTTC. Translation: CASSLPRGGWETQYF. This chain uses TRBV7-2 with TRBJ2-5; TRBD2 might be the D (7 bases). The CDR3 is 15 amino acids. V gave up 2 bases and J gave up 5 bases, with 15 bases separating them. Per germline, CDR1 SGHTA and CDR2 FQGNSA.

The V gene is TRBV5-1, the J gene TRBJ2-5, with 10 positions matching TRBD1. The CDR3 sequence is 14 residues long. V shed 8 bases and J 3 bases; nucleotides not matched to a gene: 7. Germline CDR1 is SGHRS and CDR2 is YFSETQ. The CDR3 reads CASQTGTGEETQYF. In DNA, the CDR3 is TGCGCCAGTCAAACCGGGACAGGGGAAGAGACCCAGTACTTC.

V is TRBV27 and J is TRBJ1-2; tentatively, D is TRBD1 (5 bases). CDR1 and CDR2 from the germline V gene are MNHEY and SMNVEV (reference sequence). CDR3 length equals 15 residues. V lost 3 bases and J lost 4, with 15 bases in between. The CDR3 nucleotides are TGTGCCAGCAGTTTTGGCGGCAGGGACCTCTATGGCTACACCTTC. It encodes CASSFGGRDLYGYTF.

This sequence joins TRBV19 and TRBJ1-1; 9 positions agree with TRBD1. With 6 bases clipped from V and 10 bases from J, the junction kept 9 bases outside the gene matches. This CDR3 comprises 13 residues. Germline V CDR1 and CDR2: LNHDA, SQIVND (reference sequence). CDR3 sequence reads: CASSPGQGQTAFF. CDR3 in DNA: TGTGCCAGTAGCCCGGGACAGGGCCAGACAGCTTTCTTT.

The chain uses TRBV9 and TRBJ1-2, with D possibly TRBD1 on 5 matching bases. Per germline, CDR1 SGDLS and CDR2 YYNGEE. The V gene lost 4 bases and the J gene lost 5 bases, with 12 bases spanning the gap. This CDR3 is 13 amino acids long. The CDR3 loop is CASSIGTRYGYTF. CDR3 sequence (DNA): TGTGCCAGCAGCATCGGGACTCGATATGGCTACACCTTC.

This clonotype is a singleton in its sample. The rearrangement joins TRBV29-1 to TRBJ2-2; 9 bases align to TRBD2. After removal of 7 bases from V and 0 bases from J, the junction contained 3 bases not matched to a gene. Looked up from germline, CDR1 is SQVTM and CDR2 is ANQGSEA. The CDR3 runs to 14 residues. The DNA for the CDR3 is TGCAGCGCACGACTAGCGGCGAACACCGGGGAGCTGTTTTTT. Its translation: CSARLAANTGELFF.

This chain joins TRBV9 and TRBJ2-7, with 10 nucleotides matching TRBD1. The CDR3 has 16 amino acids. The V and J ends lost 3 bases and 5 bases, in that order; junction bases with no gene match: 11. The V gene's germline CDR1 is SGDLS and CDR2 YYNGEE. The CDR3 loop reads CASSADRDRGFDEQYF. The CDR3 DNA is TGTGCCAGCAGCGCAGACCGGGACAGGGGTTTCGACGAGCAGTACTTC.

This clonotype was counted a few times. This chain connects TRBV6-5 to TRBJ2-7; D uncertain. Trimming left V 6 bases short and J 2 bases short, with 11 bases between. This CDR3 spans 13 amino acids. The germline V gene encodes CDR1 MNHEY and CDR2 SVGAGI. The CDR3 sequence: CASRLTSTYEQYF. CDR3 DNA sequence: TGTGCCAGCAGGTTGACATCAACCTACGAGCAGTACTTC.

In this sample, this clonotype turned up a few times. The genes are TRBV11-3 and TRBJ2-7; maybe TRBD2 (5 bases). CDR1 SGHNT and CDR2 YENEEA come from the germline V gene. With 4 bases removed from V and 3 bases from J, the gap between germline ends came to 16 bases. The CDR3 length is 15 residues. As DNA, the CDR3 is TGTGCCAGCAGCTCGGGCCCAGGCGGGTTCTACGAGCAGTACTTC. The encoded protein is CASSSGPGGFYEQYF.